One sample yielded the 23 T cell receptor beta chains listed below, sequenced in a study of T cell changes during pregnancy in multiple sclerosis. This table comes from immunoSEQ multiplex PCR, and its TCRdb copy is limited to in-frame clones, with some not included. Of about 120,000 clones listed, approximately 93% were seen once; the top ten hold under 7%. Material: peripheral blood, obtained before pregnancy. Every receptor here comes from a female donor with multiple sclerosis, enrolled in a pregnancy study.

The CDR3, as DNA: TGTGCCAGCAGCGTAGGTGCGGGCACCTACAATGAGCAGTTCTTC. The encoded protein is CASSVGAGTYNEQFF. The chain recombines TRBV9 with TRBJ2-1; a weak D match, TRBD2 (5 bases). The CDR3 loop spans 15 amino acids. Germline V gene sequence: CDR1 SGDLS, CDR2 YYNGEE. Trimming left V 0 bases short and J 2 bases short, with 9 bases between.

The J gene is TRBJ2-2, the V gene TRBV7-8; tentatively, D is TRBD2 (5 bases). The V end was cut by 5 bases, the J end by 7 bases, with 20 bases between. This CDR3 contains 16 residues. The germline V gene has CDR1 SGHVS and CDR2 FQNEAQ. CDR3 protein: CASSPHTRIGGGELFF. The CDR3 DNA is TGTGCCAGCAGCCCCCATACCAGGATTGGAGGCGGGGAGCTGTTTTTT.

This chain uses TRBV30 with TRBJ1-4; TRBD1 matches at 8 bases. The germline CDR1 and CDR2 sequences are GTSNPN and SVGIG (reference sequence). V dropped 3 bases and J dropped 8; count of bases not matched to a gene: 11. This CDR3 spans 15 amino acids. The CDR3 nucleotides read TGTGCCTGGAGCCATTACAGGGGGAGAAAGGAAAAACTGTTTTTT. Residues: CAWSHYRGRKEKLFF.

This chain connects TRBV27 to TRBJ2-1, with 9 bases identical to TRBD2. The J segment lost 0 bases and the V segment lost 4 bases, leaving 7 bases of the junction unmatched. Germline V CDR1 and CDR2: MNHEY, SMNVEV (reference sequence). The CDR3 is 17 residues long. CDR3 sequence: CASSSGGGGSSYNEQFF. The DNA for the CDR3 is TGTGCCAGCAGTTCGGGCGGGGGGGGGAGCTCCTACAATGAGCAGTTCTTC.

The V gene is TRBV6-6, the J gene TRBJ2-1, with 7 bases matching TRBD1. The germline gives CDR1 MNHNY, CDR2 SVGAGI (reference sequence). The CDR3 extends over 12 amino acids. The junction had 3 bases not matched to a gene; V was cut back by 7 bases and J by 6 bases. As DNA, the CDR3 is TGTGCCAGCAACGGGGACAGCAATGAGCAGTTCTTC. Translating gives CASNGDSNEQFF.

The CDR3 region has the DNA TGTGCCAGCAGCTCCCCGTGGGAGGGAGATACGCAGTATTTT. Amino acid sequence: CASSSPWEGDTQYF. This chain links TRBV7-9 with TRBJ2-3, with 7 bases fitting TRBD2. Germline V gene lookup returns CDR1 SEHNR and CDR2 FQNEAQ (reference sequence). The CDR3 runs to 14 residues. V lost 4 bases, J lost 5 bases, and 6 bases stayed unmatched.

This clone was counted once. The rearrangement uses TRBV27 and TRBJ2-1; perhaps TRBD2 as D (5 bases). The length of the CDR3 is 16 residues. Germline CDR1 reads MNHEY; CDR2 reads SMNVEV (reference sequence). Trimming removed 3 bases at V and 6 bases at J, with 18 bases between. In DNA form, the CDR3 reads TGTGCCAGCAGTTTTTCGGTGGGAGAATGGTTCAATGAGCAGTTCTTC. Translation: CASSFSVGEWFNEQFF.

The genes are TRBV5-6 and TRBJ1-5; D may be TRBD1 (5 bases). The V gene's germline CDR1 is SGHDT and CDR2 YYEEEE. V lost 4 bases to trimming and J lost 3 bases, with 14 bases between them. CDR3 length equals 15 residues. The CDR3: CASSRRGVLNQPQHF. The DNA of the CDR3 is TGTGCCAGCAGCCGTCGGGGGGTCCTCAATCAGCCCCAGCATTTT.

The rearrangement uses TRBV11-2 and TRBJ2-7; the match to TRBD2 covers 7 bases. From germline, CDR1 is SGHAT and CDR2 FQNNGV. Trimming at V came to 1 base and at J to 3 bases, leaving 3 bases not matched to a gene. CDR3 length: 14 amino acids. CDR3 bases: TGTGCCAGCAGCTTAGTTGGGACTAACTACGAGCAGTACTTC. Its translation is CASSLVGTNYEQYF.

V gene TRBV6-1 combines with J gene TRBJ2-1; 11 positions match TRBD2. Germline V gene data show CDR1 as MNHNS and CDR2 as SASEGT. V was pared by 1 base and J by 8 bases, with 10 bases of the junction left unmatched. This CDR3 has 17 residues. The CDR3 protein is CASSEVSGLAGGYEQFF. CDR3 coding DNA: TGTGCCAGCAGTGAAGTGTCCGGGCTAGCGGGGGGCTATGAGCAGTTCTTC.

The rearrangement uses TRBV15 and TRBJ2-2; no clear D. Trimming shortened V by 8 bases and J by 6 bases, and 7 bases separated the two germline ends. CDR1 LNHNV and CDR2 YYDKDF come from the germline V gene (reference sequence). CDR3 length: 11 residues. CDR3: CATEKAGELFF. DNA for the CDR3: TGTGCCACCGAGAAAGCCGGGGAGCTGTTTTTT.

V usage is TRBV7-8 and J usage is TRBJ2-1; D unclear. V was shortened by 5 bases and J by 6 bases, with 23 bases between the two germline ends. The length of the CDR3 is 17 residues. Germline CDR1 reads SGHVS; CDR2 reads FQNEAQ. CDR3 DNA sequence: TGTGCCAGCAGCCGCCGGGTCCCCGGAGAGTTGGGCAATGAGCAGTTCTTC. This encodes CASSRRVPGELGNEQFF.

The rearrangement links TRBV30 to TRBJ1-2; D remains ambiguous. The germline V and J ends were trimmed by 1 base and 3 bases, with 9 bases remaining between them. Germline V gene lookup returns CDR1 GTSNPN and CDR2 SVGIG (reference sequence). The CDR3 length is 13 residues. Here the CDR3 DNA reads TGTGCCTGGAGTGCCAAGAGGGACTATGGCTACACCTTC. Encoded protein: CAWSAKRDYGYTF.

J is TRBJ1-5 and V is TRBV9, with TRBD1 as a possible D gene (5 bases). Germline V gene data show CDR1 as SGDLS and CDR2 as YYNGEE. Trimming stripped 0 bases from V and 6 bases from J, with 13 bases between. The CDR3 loop spans 15 amino acids. The CDR3, as DNA: TGTGCCAGCAGCGTAGCCGGCAGGGTCGGTCAGCCCCAGCATTTT. Encoded protein: CASSVAGRVGQPQHF.

J is TRBJ2-5 and V is TRBV7-8, with D maybe TRBD1 (5 bases). This CDR3 region has 14 residues. CDR1 SGHVS and CDR2 FQNEAQ come from the germline V gene. V shed 2 bases and J shed 5 bases, with 12 bases lying between them. The CDR3 DNA reads TGTGCCAGCAGCTTAAGTCAGGGTGCCGAGACCCAGTACTTC. It encodes CASSLSQGAETQYF.

The genes are TRBV2 and TRBJ2-2; TRBD1 agrees at 7 bases. Trimming cost V 5 bases and J 0 bases; bases outside gene matches: 3. CDR1 is SNHLY, CDR2 FYNNEI, per germline. This CDR3 has 15 amino acids. The CDR3 DNA reads as TGTGCCAGCAGTTGGACAGGTTCGAACACCGGGGAGCTGTTTTTT. Protein sequence: CASSWTGSNTGELFF. Full variable domain (rest looked up from reference TRBV2 and TRBJ2-2): EPEVTQTPSHQVTQMGQEVILRCVPISNHLYFYWYRQILGQKVEFLVSFYNNEISEKSEIFDDQFSVERPDGSNFTLKIRSTKLEDSAMYFCASSWTGSNTGELFFGEGSRLTVL.

The chain's CDR3 is CASSQGLSYQETQYF. The CDR3 DNA reads TGCGCCAGCAGCCAAGGACTCTCGTACCAAGAGACCCAGTACTTC. This chain connects TRBV4-1 to TRBJ2-5; D is unresolved. Germline V gene lookup returns CDR1 MGHRA and CDR2 YSYEKL. The CDR3 covers 15 residues. With 1 base removed from V and 0 bases from J, the gap between germline ends came to 9 bases.

The chain carries TRBV7-6 and TRBJ2-2, with D possibly being TRBD1 (6 bases). Per the germline V gene, CDR1 is SGHVS and CDR2 is FNYEAQ. CDR3 length: 16 amino acids. Between the trimmed V and J ends, which lost 1 base and 6 bases, there was a span of 15 bases. The CDR3 sequence is CASSLGLRGYSGELFF. The CDR3 coding sequence is TGTGCCAGCAGCTTAGGGCTCAGGGGCTATTCCGGGGAGCTGTTTTTT.

This clone was observed a handful of times. The chain employs TRBV7-2 and TRBJ1-5, with TRBD1 identical over 8 bases. Germline V gene data show CDR1 as SGHTA and CDR2 as FQGNSA. The CDR3 spans 15 residues. V lost 0 bases to trimming and J lost 8 bases; unmatched junction nucleotides: 6. The DNA for the CDR3 is TGTGCCAGCAGCTTAGCCGGACAGGGCAGAGAGCCCCAGCATTTT. This encodes CASSLAGQGREPQHF.

The V and J genes are TRBV29-1 and TRBJ2-7; the match to TRBD2 covers 10 bases. Trimming removed 6 bases from V and 4 bases from J; junction bases left unmatched: 12. From germline, CDR1 is SQVTM and CDR2 ANQGSEA. The CDR3 length is 15 residues. This CDR3 is CSVFQTGTSVYEQYF. CDR3 bases: TGCAGCGTATTTCAGACCGGGACTAGCGTGTACGAGCAGTACTTC.

The chain joins TRBV5-1 to TRBJ2-1; 10 nucleotides match TRBD2. Germline V gene sequence: CDR1 SGHRS, CDR2 YFSETQ. Trimming cost V 0 bases and J 1 base; bases outside gene matches: 13. The CDR3 consists of 20 residues. CDR3 DNA sequence: TGCGCCAGCAGCTTGGTAAGGGGACTAGCGACGGAGGGTTCCTACAATGAGCAGTTCTTC. It specifies CASSLVRGLATEGSYNEQFF.

The chain is built from TRBV7-6 and TRBJ2-7; the D is unclear. V lost 3 bases and J 1 base, leaving 13 bases between the germline ends. The CDR3 totals 15 residues. Per the germline V gene, CDR1 is SGHVS and CDR2 is FNYEAQ. CDR3 amino acids: CASSLGVGPSYEQYF. DNA for the CDR3: TGTGCCAGCAGCTTGGGCGTTGGCCCTTCCTACGAGCAGTACTTC.

The CDR3 protein is CAISESNPGVVRHEQYF. CDR3 nucleotides: TGTGCCATCAGTGAGTCGAATCCGGGTGTGGTGCGCCACGAGCAGTACTTC. The chain links TRBV10-3 to TRBJ2-7; D unresolved. The germline gives CDR1 ENHRY, CDR2 SYGVKD. Trimming pared 0 bases from V and 5 bases from J, leaving 20 bases between. The length of the CDR3 is 17 residues.